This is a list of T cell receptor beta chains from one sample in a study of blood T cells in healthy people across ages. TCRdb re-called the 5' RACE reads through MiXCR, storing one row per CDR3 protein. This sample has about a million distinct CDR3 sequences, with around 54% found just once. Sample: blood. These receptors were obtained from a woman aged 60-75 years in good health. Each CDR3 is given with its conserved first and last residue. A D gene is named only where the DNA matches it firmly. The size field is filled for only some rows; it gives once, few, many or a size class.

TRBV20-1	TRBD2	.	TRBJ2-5	TGCAGTGCTCGAGGGACTAGCGGGAGTGAGCAAGAGACCCAGTACTTC	CSARGTSGSEQETQYF
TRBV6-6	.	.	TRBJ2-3	TGTGCCAGCAGTTTGGGGACTGAGACTTCCACAGATACGCAGTATTTT	CASSLGTETSTDTQYF
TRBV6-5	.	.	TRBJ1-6	TGTGCCAGCGGCCGTTTCGCTAATTCACCCCTCCACTTT	CASGRFANSPLHF
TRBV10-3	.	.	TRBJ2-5	TGTGCCATCAGTGAGTCGTGGGGACAAGAGACCCAGTACTTC	CAISESWGQETQYF
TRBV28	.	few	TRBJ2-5	TGTGCCAGCAGGCCCCATGGGCGAGGTGAGCAGTACTTC	CASRPHGRGEQYF
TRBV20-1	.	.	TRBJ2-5	TGCAGTGCTAGAGCAGACGGCGTGAAAGAGACCCAGTACTTC	CSARADGVKETQYF
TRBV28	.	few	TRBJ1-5	TGTGCCAGCAGTTTACCTGGGAGCAATCAGCCCCAGCATTTT	CASSLPGSNQPQHF
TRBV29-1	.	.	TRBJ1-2	TGCAGCTCTTGGGACCGAGCTAACTATGGCTACACCTTC	CSSWDRANYGYTF
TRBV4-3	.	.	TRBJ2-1	TGCGCCAGCAGCCAAGAAGGAATCCCGTACAATGAGCAGTTCTTC	CASSQEGIPYNEQFF
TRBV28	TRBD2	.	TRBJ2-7	TGTGCCAGCAGCCCTACTAGCGGGAGGGTTTCCGAGCAGTACTTC	CASSPTSGRVSEQYF
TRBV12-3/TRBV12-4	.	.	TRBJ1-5	TGTGCCAGCAGTTTGCTTAGCAATCAGCCCCAGCATTTT	CASSLLSNQPQHF
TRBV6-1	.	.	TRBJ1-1	TGTGCCAGCAGTGGTAACAGGGATGGTGAAGCTTTCTTT	CASSGNRDGEAFF
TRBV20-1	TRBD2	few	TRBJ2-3	TGCAGTGCGCCCACTAGCGGGAGCACAGATACGCAGTATTTT	CSAPTSGSTDTQYF
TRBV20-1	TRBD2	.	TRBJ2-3	TGCAGTGCTAGAGCCTCCAACGTAGCGGGAGCACCAGATACGCAGTATTTT	CSARASNVAGAPDTQYF
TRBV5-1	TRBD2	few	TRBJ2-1	TGCGCCAGCAGCCCGGGACTAGATTACAATGAGCAGTTCTTC	CASSPGLDYNEQFF
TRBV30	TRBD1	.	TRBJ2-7	TGTGCCTGGAGTGTTATCCTTGGGGACAGAGCCTACGAGCAGTACTTC	CAWSVILGDRAYEQYF
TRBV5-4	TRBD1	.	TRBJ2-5	TGTGCCAGCAGCGAGGGACAGGGGGATCAAGAGACCCAGTACTTC	CASSEGQGDQETQYF
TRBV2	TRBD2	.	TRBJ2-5	TGTGCCAGCAGTTCCCCGGGACTAGCGGGAGAGATAGGAGTTAAAGAGACCCAGTACTTC	CASSSPGLAGEIGVKETQYF
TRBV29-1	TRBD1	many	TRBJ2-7	TGCAGCGTTGAACAGGGGGATCCCTACGAGCAGTACTTC	CSVEQGDPYEQYF
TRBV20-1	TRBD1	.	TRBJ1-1	TGCAGTGCTAGAGCCACAGGGGGGTCCACTGAAGCTTTCTTT	CSARATGGSTEAFF
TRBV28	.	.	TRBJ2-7	TGTGCCAGCATGGGGGATTACGAGCAGTACTTC	CASMGDYEQYF
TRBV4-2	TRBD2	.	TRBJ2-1	TGTGCCAGCAGCCAAGACCCAGCGGGAGGGCGCTACAATGAGCAGTTCTTC	CASSQDPAGGRYNEQFF
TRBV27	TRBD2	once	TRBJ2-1	TGTGCCAGCATTCTTGAAGCGGGAGGGCCACTCAATGAGCAGTTCTTC	CASILEAGGPLNEQFF
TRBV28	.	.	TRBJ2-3	TGTGCCAGCAGTTTATTAAAGGGGACTAGCACAGATACGCAGTATTTT	CASSLLKGTSTDTQYF
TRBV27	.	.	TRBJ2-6	TGTGCCAGCAGTTTAGGCATTACTGGGGCCAACGTCCTGACTTTC	CASSLGITGANVLTF
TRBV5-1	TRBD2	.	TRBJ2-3	TGCGCCAGCAGCCCGGGGGGTGCAGATGCGCAGTATTTT	CASSPGGADAQYF
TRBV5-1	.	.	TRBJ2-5	TGCGCCAGCAGCAACGGGATCCAAGAGACCCAGTACTTC	CASSNGIQETQYF
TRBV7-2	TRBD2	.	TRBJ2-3	TGTGCCAGCAGCTTAGTTCTAGCGGGAGCATGGGGCACAGATACGCAGTATTTT	CASSLVLAGAWGTDTQYF
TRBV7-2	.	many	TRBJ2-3	TGTGCCAGCAGCTCAGTGGGGCCTAACACAGATACGCAGTATTTT	CASSSVGPNTDTQYF